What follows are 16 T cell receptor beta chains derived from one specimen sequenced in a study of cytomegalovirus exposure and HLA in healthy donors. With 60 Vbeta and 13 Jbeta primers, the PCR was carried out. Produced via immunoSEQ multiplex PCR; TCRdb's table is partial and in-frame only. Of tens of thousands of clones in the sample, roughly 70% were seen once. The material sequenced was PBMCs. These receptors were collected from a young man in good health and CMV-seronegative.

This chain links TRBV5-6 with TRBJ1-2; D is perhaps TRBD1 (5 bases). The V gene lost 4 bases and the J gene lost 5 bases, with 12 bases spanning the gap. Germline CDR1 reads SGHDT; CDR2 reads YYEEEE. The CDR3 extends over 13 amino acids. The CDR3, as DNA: TGTGCCAGCAGCCCAGGGATTGGATATGGCTACACCTTC. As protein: CASSPGIGYGYTF.

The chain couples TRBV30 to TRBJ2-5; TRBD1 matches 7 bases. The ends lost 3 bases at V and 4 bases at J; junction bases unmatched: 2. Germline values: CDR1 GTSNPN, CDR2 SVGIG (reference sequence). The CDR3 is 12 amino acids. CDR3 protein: CAWRTGAETQYF. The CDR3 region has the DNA TGTGCCTGGAGAACAGGGGCAGAGACCCAGTACTTC.

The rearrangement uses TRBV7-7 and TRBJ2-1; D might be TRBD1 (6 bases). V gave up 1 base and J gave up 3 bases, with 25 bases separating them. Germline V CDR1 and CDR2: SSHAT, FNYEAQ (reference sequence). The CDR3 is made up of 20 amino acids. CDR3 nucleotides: TGTGCCAGCAGCTTAGTCTCCTTAGGCTCTAGGGGGTTGAGCTACAATGAGCAGTTCTTC. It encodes CASSLVSLGSRGLSYNEQFF.

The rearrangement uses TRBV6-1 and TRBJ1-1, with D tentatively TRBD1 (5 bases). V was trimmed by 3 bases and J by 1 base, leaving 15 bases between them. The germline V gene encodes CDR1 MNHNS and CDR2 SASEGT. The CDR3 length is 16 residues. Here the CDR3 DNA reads TGTGCCAGCAGTGATTTGGACGGCCAGGGGAACACTGAAGCTTTCTTT. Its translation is CASSDLDGQGNTEAFF.

The CDR3 nucleotides are TGTGCCAGCAGCATATCTAGCGGGAAAACCGGGGAGCTGTTTTTT. As protein: CASSISSGKTGELFF. V and J are TRBV7-3 and TRBJ2-2, with 9 nucleotides matching TRBD2. CDR3 size: 15 residues. The V segment lost 5 bases and the J segment 5 bases; nucleotides outside the gene matches: 6. Germline assignment: CDR1 SGHTA and CDR2 FQGTGA.

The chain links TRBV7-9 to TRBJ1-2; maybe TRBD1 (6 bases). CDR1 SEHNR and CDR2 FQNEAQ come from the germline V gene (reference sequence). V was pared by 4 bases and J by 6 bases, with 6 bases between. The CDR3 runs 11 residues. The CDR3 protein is CASSSGDGYTF. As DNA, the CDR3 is TGTGCCAGCAGCTCAGGGGATGGCTACACCTTC. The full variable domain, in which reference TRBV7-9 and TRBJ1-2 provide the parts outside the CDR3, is DTGVSQNPRHKITKRGQNVTFRCDPISEHNRLYWYRQTLGQGPEFLTYFQNEAQLEKSRLLSDRFSAERPKGSFSTLEIQRTEQGDSAMYLCASSSGDGYTFGSGTRLTVV.

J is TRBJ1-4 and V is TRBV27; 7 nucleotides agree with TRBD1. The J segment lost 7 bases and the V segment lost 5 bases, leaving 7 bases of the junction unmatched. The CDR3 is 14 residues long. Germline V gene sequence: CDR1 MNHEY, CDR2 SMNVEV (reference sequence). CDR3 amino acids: CASSEEGASEKLFF. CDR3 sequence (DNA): TGTGCCAGCAGTGAGGAGGGGGCGAGTGAAAAACTGTTTTTT.

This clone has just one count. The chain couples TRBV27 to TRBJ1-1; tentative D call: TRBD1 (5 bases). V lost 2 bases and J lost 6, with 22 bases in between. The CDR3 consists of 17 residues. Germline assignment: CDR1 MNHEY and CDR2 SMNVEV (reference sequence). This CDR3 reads CASSLPLGGGFSAEAFF. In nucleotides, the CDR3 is TGTGCCAGCAGTTTACCCCTCGGCGGGGGTTTCTCTGCTGAAGCTTTCTTT.

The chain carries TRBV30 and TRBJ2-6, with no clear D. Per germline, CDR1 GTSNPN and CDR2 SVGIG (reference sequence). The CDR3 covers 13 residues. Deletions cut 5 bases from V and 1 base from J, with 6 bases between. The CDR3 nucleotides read TGTGCCTGGGTCCATTCTGGGGCCAACGTCCTGACTTTC. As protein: CAWVHSGANVLTF.

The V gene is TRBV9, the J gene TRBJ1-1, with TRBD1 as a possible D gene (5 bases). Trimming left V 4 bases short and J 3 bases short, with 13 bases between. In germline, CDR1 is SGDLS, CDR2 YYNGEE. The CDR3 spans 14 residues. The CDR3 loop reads CASSPTGDDTEAFF. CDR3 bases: TGTGCCAGCAGCCCTACGGGGGATGACACTGAAGCTTTCTTT.

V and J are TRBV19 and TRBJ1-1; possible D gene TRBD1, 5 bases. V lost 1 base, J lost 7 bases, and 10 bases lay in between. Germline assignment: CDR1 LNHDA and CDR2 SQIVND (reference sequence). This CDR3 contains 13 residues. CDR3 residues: CASSIVWGGEAFF. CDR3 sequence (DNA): TGTGCCAGTAGTATAGTCTGGGGGGGTGAAGCTTTCTTT. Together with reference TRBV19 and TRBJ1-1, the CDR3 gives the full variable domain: DGGITQSPKYLFRKEGQNVTLSCEQNLNHDAMYWYRQDPGQGLRLIYYSQIVNDFQKGDIAEGYSVSREKKESFPLTVTSAQKNPTAFYLCASSIVWGGEAFFGQGTRLTVV.

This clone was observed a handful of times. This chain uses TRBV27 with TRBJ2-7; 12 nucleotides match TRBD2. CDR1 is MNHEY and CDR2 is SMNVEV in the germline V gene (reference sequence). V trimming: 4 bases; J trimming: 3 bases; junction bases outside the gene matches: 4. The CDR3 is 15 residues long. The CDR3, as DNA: TGTGCCAGCAGTTCCCCGACTAGCGGGGGCTACGAGCAGTACTTC. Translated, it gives CASSSPTSGGYEQYF.

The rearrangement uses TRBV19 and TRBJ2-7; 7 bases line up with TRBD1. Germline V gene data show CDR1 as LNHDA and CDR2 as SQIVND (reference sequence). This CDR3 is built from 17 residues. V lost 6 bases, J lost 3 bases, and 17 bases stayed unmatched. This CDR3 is CASSLLFGDSYSYEQYF. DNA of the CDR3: TGTGCCAGTAGCCTCTTATTTGGGGACAGCTACAGCTACGAGCAGTACTTC.

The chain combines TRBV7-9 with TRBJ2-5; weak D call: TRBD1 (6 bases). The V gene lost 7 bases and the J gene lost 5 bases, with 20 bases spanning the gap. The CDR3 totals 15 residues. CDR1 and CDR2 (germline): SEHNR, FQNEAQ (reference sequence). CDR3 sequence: CASTRSQGPGETQYF. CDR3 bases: TGTGCCAGCACCCGATCCCAGGGGCCGGGGGAGACCCAGTACTTC.

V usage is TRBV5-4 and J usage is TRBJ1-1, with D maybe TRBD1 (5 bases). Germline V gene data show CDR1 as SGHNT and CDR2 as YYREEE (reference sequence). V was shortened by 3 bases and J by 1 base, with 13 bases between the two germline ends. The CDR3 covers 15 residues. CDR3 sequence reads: CASSWRATANTEAFF. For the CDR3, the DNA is TGTGCCAGCAGCTGGAGAGCGACAGCGAACACTGAAGCTTTCTTT. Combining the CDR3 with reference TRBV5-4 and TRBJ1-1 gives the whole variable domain ETGVTQSPTHLIKTRGQQVTLRCSSQSGHNTVSWYQQALGQGPQFIFQYYREEENGRGNFPPRFSGLQFPNYSSELNVNALELDDSALYLCASSWRATANTEAFFGQGTRLTVV.

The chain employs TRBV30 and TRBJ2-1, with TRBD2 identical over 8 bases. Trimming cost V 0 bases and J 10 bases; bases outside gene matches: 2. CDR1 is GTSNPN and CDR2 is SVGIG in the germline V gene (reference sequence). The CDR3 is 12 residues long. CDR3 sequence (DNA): TGTGCCTGGAGTGTAGCGGGAGACGAGCAGTTCTTC. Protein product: CAWSVAGDEQFF.